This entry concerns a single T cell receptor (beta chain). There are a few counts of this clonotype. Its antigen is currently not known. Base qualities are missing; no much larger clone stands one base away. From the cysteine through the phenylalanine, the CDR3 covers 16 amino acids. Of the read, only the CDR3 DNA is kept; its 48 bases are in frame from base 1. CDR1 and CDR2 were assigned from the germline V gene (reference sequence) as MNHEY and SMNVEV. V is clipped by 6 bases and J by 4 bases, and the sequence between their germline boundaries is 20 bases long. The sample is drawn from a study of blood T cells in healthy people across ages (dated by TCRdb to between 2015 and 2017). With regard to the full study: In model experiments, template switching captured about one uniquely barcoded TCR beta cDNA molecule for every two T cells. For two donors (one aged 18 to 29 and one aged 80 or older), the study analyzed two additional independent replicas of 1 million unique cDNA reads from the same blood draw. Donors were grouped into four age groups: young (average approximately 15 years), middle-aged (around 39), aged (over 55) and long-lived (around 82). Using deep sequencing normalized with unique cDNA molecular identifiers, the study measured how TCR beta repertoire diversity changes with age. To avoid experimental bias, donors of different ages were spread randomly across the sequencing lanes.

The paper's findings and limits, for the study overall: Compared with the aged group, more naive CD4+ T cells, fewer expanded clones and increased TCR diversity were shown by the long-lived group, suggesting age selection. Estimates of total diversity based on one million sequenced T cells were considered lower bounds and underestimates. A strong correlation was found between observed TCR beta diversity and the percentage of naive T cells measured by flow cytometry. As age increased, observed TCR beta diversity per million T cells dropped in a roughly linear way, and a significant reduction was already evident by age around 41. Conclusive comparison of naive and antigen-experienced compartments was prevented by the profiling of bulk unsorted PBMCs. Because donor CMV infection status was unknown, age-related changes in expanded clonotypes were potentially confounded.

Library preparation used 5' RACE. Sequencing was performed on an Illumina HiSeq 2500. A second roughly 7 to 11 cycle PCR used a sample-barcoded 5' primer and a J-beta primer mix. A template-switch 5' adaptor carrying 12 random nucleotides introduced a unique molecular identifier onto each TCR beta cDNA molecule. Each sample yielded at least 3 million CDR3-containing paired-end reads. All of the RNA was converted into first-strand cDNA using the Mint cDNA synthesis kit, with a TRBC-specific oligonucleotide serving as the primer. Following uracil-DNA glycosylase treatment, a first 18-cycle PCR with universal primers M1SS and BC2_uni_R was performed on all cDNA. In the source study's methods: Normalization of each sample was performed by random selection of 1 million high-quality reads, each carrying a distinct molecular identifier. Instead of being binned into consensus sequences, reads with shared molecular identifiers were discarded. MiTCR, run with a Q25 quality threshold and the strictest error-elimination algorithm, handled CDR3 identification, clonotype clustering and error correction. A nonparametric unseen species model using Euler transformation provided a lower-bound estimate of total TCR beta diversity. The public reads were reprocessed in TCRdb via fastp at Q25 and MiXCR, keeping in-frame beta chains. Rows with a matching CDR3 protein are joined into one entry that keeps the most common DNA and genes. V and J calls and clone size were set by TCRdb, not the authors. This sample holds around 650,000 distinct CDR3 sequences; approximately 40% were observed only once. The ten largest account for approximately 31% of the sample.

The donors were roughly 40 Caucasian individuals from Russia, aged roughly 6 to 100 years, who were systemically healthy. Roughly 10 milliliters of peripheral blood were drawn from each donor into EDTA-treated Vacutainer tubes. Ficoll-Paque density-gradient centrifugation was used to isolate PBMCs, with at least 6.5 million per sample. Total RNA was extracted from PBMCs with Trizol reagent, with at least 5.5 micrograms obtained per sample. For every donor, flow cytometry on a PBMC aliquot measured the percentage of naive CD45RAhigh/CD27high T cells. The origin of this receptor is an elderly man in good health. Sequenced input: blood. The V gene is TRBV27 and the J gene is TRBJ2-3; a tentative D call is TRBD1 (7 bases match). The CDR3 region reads CASSLQGGWASDTQYF. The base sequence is TGTGCCAGCAGCCTTCAGGGGGGTTGGGCTTCAGATACGCAGTATTTT.